The T cell receptor (beta chain) under discussion was sequenced for a study of CD8+ T cells in alopecia areata. Looking at the study overall: Each day, treated patients took oral tofacitinib twice, at 5 to 10 mg per dose.

In each case, RNA was isolated and then reverse transcribed into cDNA as the sequencing template. Some clones are missing from TCRdb's copy, which holds only in-frame ones; the method was immunoSEQ multiplex PCR. The table has about 210,000 clones, 40% to 45% seen once; the top ten hold about 2.4%. Germline V lookup: CDR1 MDHEN, CDR2 SYDVKM. Trimming took off 9 bases at V and 0 bases at J, with 18 bases between the two ends. This CDR3 region has 16 residues. Treatment meaning: oral pan-JAK inhibitor, 5-10 mg twice daily. The table lists this clone with a count of one. Its cognate antigen is unknown. Study-level findings and limits: Sequencing of scalp samples also includes resident alphabeta T cells from normal skin. There was only one nonresponder, so it was unclear how baseline CD8+ expansion relates to response.

The chain recombines TRBV28 with TRBJ2-1; the D gene is possibly TRBD2 (6 bases). The sequencing used CD4+ T cells sorted from blood, collected around week 37, from a patient treated with tofacitinib. The receptor was isolated from a human donor with alopecia areata. CDR3 coding DNA: TGTGCCAGTTTGTCGCGTGGGGGGTCCTCCTACAATGAGCAGTTCTTC. Translation gives CASLSRGGSSYNEQFF.